Listed below are T cell receptor beta chains from one sample, sequenced in a study of blood T cell repertoires in COVID-19. Clones were sequenced by immunoSEQ multiplex PCR, and TCRdb holds only the in-frame ones, with some missing. The data hold approximately 150,000 clones, with approximately 84% observed a single time. Sequenced sample: PBMCs or T cells enriched from blood (not recorded which). Receptors were obtained from a woman aged 50 to 60 with acute COVID-19. The CDR3 runs from the conserved cysteine through the conserved F or W. D genes are given only for firm matches. The size entry is marked missing in some rows and otherwise reads once, few, many or a size class.

>TRBJ1-6|TRBV19|-|-
CASSTDSSSYNSPLHF
TGTGCCAGTAGTACCGACAGTAGCTCCTATAATTCACCCCTCCACTTT
>TRBJ2-3|TRBV28|TRBD2|-
CASTRAGGISTQYF
TGTGCCAGCACGCGAGCGGGAGGTATTAGTACGCAGTATTTT
>TRBJ2-6|TRBV2|-|-
CASSISSGANVLTF
TGTGCCAGCTCTATAAGCTCTGGGGCCAACGTCCTGACTTTC
>TRBJ2-5|TRBV24-1|TRBD2|-
CATSDSTSGSLETQYF
TGTGCCACCAGTGACTCCACTAGCGGGAGTTTGGAGACCCAGTACTTC
>TRBJ1-5|TRBV9|-|-
CASSVGSGFNQPQHF
TGTGCCAGCAGCGTAGGGTCAGGGTTCAATCAGCCCCAGCATTTT
>TRBJ1-3|TRBV5-6|-|-
CASSLSGRNTIYF
TGTGCCAGCAGCTTGTCGGGGAGAAACACCATATATTTT
>TRBJ2-5|TRBV7-8|-|-
CASATSTGSRETQYF
TGTGCCAGCGCTACCTCAACAGGGTCTAGGGAGACCCAGTACTTC
>TRBJ2-5|TRBV19|TRBD2|-
CASSIRALRGSPPGTQYF
TGTGCCAGTAGTATAAGGGCCCTTCGCGGGAGCCCGCCAGGGACCCAGTACTTC
>TRBJ1-6|TRBV7-6|-|-
CASSLGTPDNSPLHF
TGTGCCAGCAGCTTGGGGACACCGGATAATTCACCCCTCCACTTT
>TRBJ1-6|TRBV6-4|-|-
CASSDPDRYNSPLHF
TGTGCCAGCAGTGACCCGGACAGATATAATTCACCCCTCCACTTT
>TRBJ2-2|TRBV5-1|TRBD1|-
CASSWTGRTGELFF
TGCGCCAGCAGCTGGACAGGGAGGACCGGGGAGCTGTTTTTT
>TRBJ1-4|TRBV7-9|-|-
CASTRDATNEKLFF
TGTGCCAGCACCCGGGATGCAACTAATGAAAAACTGTTTTTT
>TRBJ2-1|TRBV4-2|TRBD2|-
CASSQQVVAGGVSYNEQFF
TGTGCCAGCAGTCAACAAGTGGTAGCGGGGGGCGTTTCCTACAATGAGCAGTTCTTC
>TRBJ2-5|TRBV11-2|-|few
CASSLGYGGRQTQYF
TGTGCCAGCAGCTTAGGGTATGGGGGGAGGCAGACCCAGTACTTC
>TRBJ2-2|TRBV27|-|-
CATGGYFTGELFF
TGTGCCACCGGCGGTTATTTCACCGGGGAGCTGTTTTTT
>TRBJ2-7|TRBV6-5|TRBD1|-
CASRGDRGPHEQYF
TGTGCCAGCAGGGGGGACAGGGGGCCCCACGAGCAGTACTTC
>TRBJ2-3|TRBV5-1|TRBD2|-
CASSPKALAGADTQYF
TGCGCCAGCAGCCCCAAGGCTCTGGCGGGGGCAGATACGCAGTATTTT
>TRBJ2-7|TRBV27|TRBD2|once
CASSLLLAGRNEQYF
TGTGCCAGCAGTTTGCTGCTAGCGGGAAGGAACGAGCAGTACTTC
>TRBJ1-4|TRBV10-2|TRBD1|-
CASTVTGGAGNEKLFF
TGCGCCAGCACCGTTACAGGGGGCGCGGGTAATGAAAAACTGTTTTTT
>TRBJ2-1|TRBV19|TRBD2|-
CASSVTAGGGNEQFF
TGTGCCAGTAGTGTCACGGCGGGAGGAGGCAATGAGCAGTTCTTC
>TRBJ1-5|TRBV11-1|-|few
CASSLDKAGGQPQHF
TGTGCCAGCAGCCTCGACAAGGCGGGTGGTCAGCCCCAGCATTTT
>TRBJ2-6|TRBV6-1|-|-
CASSDTGTGANVLTF
TGTGCCAGCAGTGATACCGGGACAGGGGCCAACGTCCTGACTTTC
>TRBJ2-1|TRBV11-2|TRBD2|-
CASSLGAGVYNEQFF
TGTGCCAGCAGCTTAGGGGCGGGAGTATACAATGAGCAGTTCTTC
>TRBJ1-1|TRBV7-3|TRBD1|-
CASSSQGDRTAEAFF
TGTGCCAGCAGCTCCCAGGGGGACAGGACAGCGGAAGCTTTCTTT
>TRBJ2-1|TRBV9|-|-
CASSVGLLGSYNEQFF
TGTGCCAGCAGCGTAGGACTCCTTGGCTCCTACAATGAGCAGTTCTTC
>TRBJ2-1|TRBV5-5|TRBD2|-
CASSFQGGVNEQFF
TGTGCCAGCAGCTTCCAGGGAGGGGTAAATGAGCAGTTCTTC
>TRBJ1-2|TRBV19|TRBD1|once
CASAEGQGTYGYTF
TGTGCCAGTGCGGAGGGACAGGGCACCTATGGCTACACCTTC
>TRBJ2-7|TRBV20-1|TRBD2|-
CSAPGGGEQYF
TGCAGTGCTCCCGGGGGGGGCGAGCAGTACTTC
>TRBJ2-2|TRBV3-1/TRBV3-2|TRBD2|-
CASSQTGGGLAITGELFF
TGTGCCAGCAGCCAAACCGGGGGGGGACTAGCCATTACCGGGGAGCTGTTTTTT
>TRBJ2-1|TRBV6-5|-|-
CASSYLEGRGYNEQFF
TGTGCCAGCAGTTACCTAGAGGGGCGGGGATACAATGAGCAGTTCTTC
>TRBJ2-3|TRBV7-2|TRBD2|-
CASSPGLAGVGGTDTQYF
TGTGCCAGCAGCCCAGGACTAGCGGGAGTGGGAGGGACAGATACGCAGTATTTT
>TRBJ2-1|TRBV19|-|-
CASSPSGAGGWGQFF
TGTGCCAGTAGCCCCTCGGGCGCTGGGGGCTGGGGGCAGTTCTTC
>TRBJ2-2|TRBV6-2/TRBV6-3|-|few
CASSRTGLGELFF
TGTGCCAGCAGTCGAACAGGGCTCGGGGAGCTGTTTTTT
>TRBJ2-3|TRBV6-1|-|-
CASSEWPEKSTDTQYF
TGTGCCAGCAGTGAGTGGCCGGAGAAAAGCACAGATACGCAGTATTTT
>TRBJ2-1|TRBV5-1|TRBD2|few
CASARRGTGIMRLAGGEGNEQFF
TGCGCCAGCGCTCGTAGGGGGACAGGAATAATGCGGCTAGCGGGAGGAGAGGGCAATGAGCAGTTCTTC
>TRBJ2-2|TRBV30|TRBD2|-
CAWRGGRARTGELFF
TGTGCCTGGAGGGGTGGGAGGGCCAGGACCGGGGAGCTGTTTTTT
>TRBJ2-5|TRBV2|TRBD2|few
CASRPRTSGRIGTQYF
TGTGCCAGCAGACCCCGGACTAGCGGGAGAATCGGGACCCAGTACTTC
>TRBJ2-7|TRBV7-2|TRBD2|-
CASSLVALAPKEQYF
TGTGCCAGCAGCTTAGTTGCACTAGCGCCCAAGGAGCAGTACTTC
>TRBJ1-6|TRBV5-5|-|-
CASSLAARLYNSPLHF
TGTGCCAGCAGCTTGGCCGCCCGACTCTATAATTCACCCCTCCACTTT
>TRBJ1-1|TRBV5-1|-|once
CASARGGLMNTEAFF
TGCGCCAGCGCACGCGGGGGGCTGATGAACACTGAAGCTTTCTTT
>TRBJ1-5|TRBV6-6|TRBD1|-
CASSLAGTENQPQHF
TGTGCCAGCAGTTTAGCCGGGACAGAGAATCAGCCCCAGCATTTT